This TCR beta chain was identified in a study of OX40 agonist ivuxolimab in advanced cancers. Generated by immunoSEQ multiplex PCR, the TCRdb table keeps only in-frame clones and is missing some. This sample has some 55,000 clones; about 80% occur once, and the top ten carry roughly 4.5%. Germline CDR1 reads LNHNV; CDR2 reads YYDKDF (reference sequence). This CDR3 has 15 residues. With 1 base removed from V and 1 base from J, the gap between germline ends came to 7 bases. In its sample, this clone was seen once. The material was CD4+ or CD8+ T cells sorted from blood, obtained in a trial of the OX40 agonist ivuxolimab. The rearrangement links TRBV15 to TRBJ2-2; D is unresolved. The receptor was isolated from an adult with an advanced solid tumor such as melanoma, head and neck, liver or kidney cancer. CDR3 coding DNA: TGTGCCACCAGCAGAGGACCGATGAACACCGGGGAGCTGTTTTTT. Amino acids: CATSRGPMNTGELFF.